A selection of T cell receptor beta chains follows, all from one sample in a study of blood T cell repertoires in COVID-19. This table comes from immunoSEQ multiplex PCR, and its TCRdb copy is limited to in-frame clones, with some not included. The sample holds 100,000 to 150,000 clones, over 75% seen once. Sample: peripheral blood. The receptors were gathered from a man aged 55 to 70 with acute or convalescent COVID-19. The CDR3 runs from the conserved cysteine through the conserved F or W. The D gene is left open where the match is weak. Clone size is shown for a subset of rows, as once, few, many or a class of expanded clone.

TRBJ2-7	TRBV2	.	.	TGTGCCAGCCTCCAGCGGAGCCCCTACGAGCAGTACTTC	CASLQRSPYEQYF
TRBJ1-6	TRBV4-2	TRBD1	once	TGTGCCAGCAGCCAAGGACAGGGAGGCAGTTCACCCCTCCACTTT	CASSQGQGGSSPLHF
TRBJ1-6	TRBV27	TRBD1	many	TGTGCCAGCAGTTCCCCCCGGGACAGGGGTAGGGCACCCCTCCACTTT	CASSSPRDRGRAPLHF
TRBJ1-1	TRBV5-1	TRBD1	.	TGCGCCAGCAGCGTAGACAGGGGAAAAGCTTTCTTT	CASSVDRGKAFF
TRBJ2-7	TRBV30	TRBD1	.	TGTGCCTGGAGTGCTGGACAGGGCCCCTACGAGCAGTACTTC	CAWSAGQGPYEQYF
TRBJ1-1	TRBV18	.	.	TGTGCCAGCTCACCAGGGGCGAACACTGAAGCTTTCTTT	CASSPGANTEAFF
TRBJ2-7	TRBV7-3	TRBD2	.	TGTGCCAGCAGCTTAACGCTAGCGGGGGTCACCTACGAGCAGTACTTC	CASSLTLAGVTYEQYF
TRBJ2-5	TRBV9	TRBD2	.	TGTGCCAGCAGCGTAGGGATAGCGGGAGGATCCCAAGAGACCCAGTACTTC	CASSVGIAGGSQETQYF
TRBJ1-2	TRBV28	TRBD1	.	TGTGCCAGCAGTTTATTAGGACAGGGGGCTTATGGCTACACCTTC	CASSLLGQGAYGYTF
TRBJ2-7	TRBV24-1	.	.	TGTGCCACCAGTGATTGGGAAGGGGTCCCCTACGAGCAGTACTTC	CATSDWEGVPYEQYF
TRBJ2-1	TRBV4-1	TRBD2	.	TGCGCCAGCAGCCAAGATGCGGGAGCGTCGTACAATGAGCAGTTCTTC	CASSQDAGASYNEQFF
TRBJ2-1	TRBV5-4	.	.	TGTGCCAGCAGCTTGGATCCTAGAAATGAGCAGTTCTTC	CASSLDPRNEQFF
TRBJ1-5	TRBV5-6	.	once	TGTGCCAGCAGCTTGGCGGGGGATCAGCCCCAGCATTTT	CASSLAGDQPQHF
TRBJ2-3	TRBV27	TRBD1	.	TGTGCCAGCAGTTCTCTAAGACAGGGAGATACGCAGTATTTT	CASSSLRQGDTQYF
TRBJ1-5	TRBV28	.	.	TGTGCCAGCAGCCTTGTTCAGGGCCATCAGCCCCAGCATTTT	CASSLVQGHQPQHF
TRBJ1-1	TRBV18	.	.	TGTGCCAGCTCACCCCTAGACAACACTGAAGCTTTCTTT	CASSPLDNTEAFF
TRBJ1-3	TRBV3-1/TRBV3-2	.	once	TGTGCCAGCAGCCAAGGTACAGCCACTGGAAACACCATATATTTT	CASSQGTATGNTIYF
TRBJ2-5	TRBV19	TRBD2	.	TGTGCCAGTACCCGACTAGCGGGAGGGCCGGAGACCCAGTACTTC	CASTRLAGGPETQYF
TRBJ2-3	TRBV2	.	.	TGTGCCAGCAGTCTGGACATCACAGATACGCAGTATTTT	CASSLDITDTQYF
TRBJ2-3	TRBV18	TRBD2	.	TGTGCCAGCTCTCCCGGACTAGCTGCTAGCACAGATACGCAGTATTTT	CASSPGLAASTDTQYF
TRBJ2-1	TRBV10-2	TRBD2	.	TGCGCCAGCAGAATGGGACTAGCGGACTACAATGAGCAGTTCTTC	CASRMGLADYNEQFF
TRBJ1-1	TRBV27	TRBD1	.	TGTGCCAGCAGCTTCAGGGGGGCTCGGGCTGAAGCTTTCTTT	CASSFRGARAEAFF
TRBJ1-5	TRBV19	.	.	TGTGCCAGTAGTATAGGTACGAGGCTTAGCAATCAGCCCCAGCATTTT	CASSIGTRLSNQPQHF
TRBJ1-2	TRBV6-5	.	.	TGTGCCAGCAGTTACAGGGGAGGGCACTATGGCTACACCTTC	CASSYRGGHYGYTF
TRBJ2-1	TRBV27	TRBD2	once	TGTGCCAGCAGTCTCGGGGGGGCAAATTACAATGAGCAGTTCTTC	CASSLGGANYNEQFF
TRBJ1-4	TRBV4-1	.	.	TGCGCCAGCAGCCAAGATACCTACAGGGAATCTAATGAAAAACTGTTTTTT	CASSQDTYRESNEKLFF
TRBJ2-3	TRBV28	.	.	TGTGCCAGCAGTTTAGATCGGCGGCCTAGCACAGATACGCAGTATTTT	CASSLDRRPSTDTQYF
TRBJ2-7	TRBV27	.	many	TGTGCCAGCAGTCCGACAGCCCCGCCCTACGAGCAGTACTTC	CASSPTAPPYEQYF
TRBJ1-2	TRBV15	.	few	TGTGCCACCAGCAGAGATGGAGTATCGGGGAAATATGGCTACACCTTC	CATSRDGVSGKYGYTF
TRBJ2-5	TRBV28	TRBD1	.	TGTGCCAGCACCACCTCCGGGACAGGGGGCAAAAAGACCCAGTACTTC	CASTTSGTGGKKTQYF
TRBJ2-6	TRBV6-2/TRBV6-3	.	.	TGTGCCAGCAGTTTTCTATCTGGGGCCAACGTCCTGACTTTC	CASSFLSGANVLTF
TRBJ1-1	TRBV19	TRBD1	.	TGTGCCAGTAGTGCCCGGACAGGGAGGAAGAACACTGAAGCTTTCTTT	CASSARTGRKNTEAFF
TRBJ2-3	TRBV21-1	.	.	TGTGCCAGCAGGTCAGGGGAGAGGGAGTCCCTAGATACGCAGTATTTT	CASRSGERESLDTQYF
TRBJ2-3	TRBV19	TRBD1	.	TGTGCCAGTAGAAGACAGGGGAGCACAGATACGCAGTATTTT	CASRRQGSTDTQYF
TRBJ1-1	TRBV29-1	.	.	TGCAGCGTAGCGTTCGGGATTAACACTGAAGCTTTCTTT	CSVAFGINTEAFF
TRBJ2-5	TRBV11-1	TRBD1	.	TGTGCCAGCAGTCCAGACAGGGGGCGAGAGACCCAGTACTTC	CASSPDRGRETQYF
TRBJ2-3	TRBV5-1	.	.	TGCGCCAGCAGCGAATGGGAGAATCCTACCGATACGCAGTATTTT	CASSEWENPTDTQYF
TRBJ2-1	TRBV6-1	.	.	TGTGCCAGCAGTGAACCCTCGGTAGCGGTTTCCTACAATGAGCAGTTCTTC	CASSEPSVAVSYNEQFF
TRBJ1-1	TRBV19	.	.	TGTGCCACCCGGGAGGTGGGGGACACTGAAGCTTTCTTT	CATREVGDTEAFF
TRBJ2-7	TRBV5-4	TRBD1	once	TGTGCCAGCAGCCGACCGGGACAGACCTACGAGCAGTACTTC	CASSRPGQTYEQYF
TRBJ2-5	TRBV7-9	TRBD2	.	TGTGCCAGCCTAGCGGGAGGCGCGTGGGAGACCCAGTACTTC	CASLAGGAWETQYF
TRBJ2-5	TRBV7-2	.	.	TGTGCCAGCATTTTCCCAGCGGCTCAAGAGACCCAGTACTTC	CASIFPAAQETQYF
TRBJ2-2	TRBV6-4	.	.	TGTGCCAGCAGTGAGCAGGGCACGAACACCGGGGAGCTGTTTTTT	CASSEQGTNTGELFF
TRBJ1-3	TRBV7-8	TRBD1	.	TGTGCCAGCAGCGCCGGGACAGGGAGAAACACCATATATTTT	CASSAGTGRNTIYF
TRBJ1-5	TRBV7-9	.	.	TGTGCCAGCAGCCGAGGAGGGAATCAGCCCCAGCATTTT	CASSRGGNQPQHF
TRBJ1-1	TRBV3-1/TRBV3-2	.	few	TGTGCCAGCAGCCAGAGAGAGACTGAAGCTTTCTTT	CASSQRETEAFF
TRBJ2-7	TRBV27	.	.	TGTGCCAGCAGTTCTGCCCGAACTCCCTACGAGCAGTACTTC	CASSSARTPYEQYF
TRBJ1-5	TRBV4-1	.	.	TGCGCCAGCAGCCAAGATCTTAGGGGAGGAAGCAATCAGCCCCAGCATTTT	CASSQDLRGGSNQPQHF
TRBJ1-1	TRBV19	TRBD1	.	TGTGCCAGTAGACTTATCATGACAGGGAGGAACACTGAAGCTTTCTTT	CASRLIMTGRNTEAFF
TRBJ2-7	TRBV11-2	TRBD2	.	TGTGCCAGCCGCGGGGGCGGGAGGCCCAGGGGCGAGCAGTACTTC	CASRGGGRPRGEQYF
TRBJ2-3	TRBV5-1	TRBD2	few	TGCGCCAGCCACGCGACTAGCGGGGACACAGATACGCAGTATTTT	CASHATSGDTDTQYF
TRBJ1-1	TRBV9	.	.	TGTGCCAGCAGCGTATTCGGCGGTGAAGCTTTCTTT	CASSVFGGEAFF
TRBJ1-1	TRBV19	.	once	TGTGCCAGTAGGAGGCCGGGGGGCCGGTCTGAAGCTTTCTTT	CASRRPGGRSEAFF
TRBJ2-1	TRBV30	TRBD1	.	TGTGCCTGTTCCACCAGGGGGCTGAGCTCCTACAATGAGCAGTTCTTC	CACSTRGLSSYNEQFF
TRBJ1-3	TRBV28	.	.	TGTGCCAGCAGTTTAATCACAGCCTCTGGAAACACCATATATTTT	CASSLITASGNTIYF